The 26 T cell receptor beta chains below come from one sample, sequenced in a study of neurological immune-mediated disorders. TCRdb reprocessed the 5' RACE reads with MiXCR, giving one entry per CDR3 protein. The sample shows about 50,000 distinct CDR3 sequences, roughly 15% of them seen only once. Sequencing was done on a sample of PBMCs. The source of these receptors is a man aged 60-69 years in good health.

At least ten counts were recorded for this clonotype. The J gene is TRBJ2-7, the V gene TRBV5-6; TRBD1 is a possible D gene (5 bases). Germline CDR1 and CDR2: SGHDT and YYEEEE. The CDR3 loop spans 14 amino acids. Trimming took 2 bases from V and 1 from J, leaving 10 bases between them. The CDR3 sequence: CASSLNRLSYEQYF. DNA for the CDR3: TGTGCCAGCAGCTTAAACAGGTTGTCCTACGAGCAGTACTTC.

This clonotype was recorded many times. The CDR3: CSAQGAALPYEQYF. The CDR3 DNA reads TGCAGTGCCCAAGGGGCAGCCCTGCCTTACGAGCAGTACTTC. The gene calls are TRBV20-1 and TRBJ2-7, with D perhaps TRBD1 (5 bases). The ends were cut back, 6 bases at V and 4 bases at J, with 19 bases in the middle. The CDR3 runs to 14 residues. Per the germline V gene, CDR1 is DFQATT and CDR2 is SNEGSKA (reference sequence).

Points on this clonotype: Compared with germline, one end of the junction differs, possibly owing to a read error. V usage is TRBV7-9 and J usage is TRBJ1-5; unclear D gene. Looked up from germline, CDR1 is SEHNR and CDR2 is FQNEAQ (reference sequence). The CDR3 has 12 residues. The CDR3 nucleotides are TGTGCCAGCAGCTTAACGGATCAGACCCAGCATTTT. Its translation is CASSLTDQTQHF.

V and J are TRBV19 and TRBJ1-5, with a weak D call TRBD1 (5 bases). CDR1 and CDR2 from the germline V gene are LNHDA and SQIVND (reference sequence). Trimming removed 8 bases at V and 4 bases at J, with 18 bases between. There are 15 residues in the CDR3. In nucleotides, the CDR3 is TGTGCCAGTGCCCCTGAGGGGTACGGGAATCAGCCCCAGCATTTT. Amino acid sequence: CASAPEGYGNQPQHF.

Many counts were recorded for this clonotype. V is TRBV5-1 and J is TRBJ2-1; TRBD2 aligns across 7 bases. CDR1 and CDR2 from the germline V gene are SGHRS and YFSETQ. The ends lost 2 bases at V and 5 bases at J; junction bases unmatched: 7. This CDR3 region has 15 residues. The CDR3 bases are TGCGCCAGCAGCTTCCGCGGGAGTCCCCACAATGAGCAGTTCTTC. Translated: CASSFRGSPHNEQFF.

The sample holds a few counts of this clonotype. The V call is TRBV20-1, the J call TRBJ2-5; 8 nucleotides align to TRBD2. J was trimmed by 3 bases and V by 3 bases; bases with no gene match: 12. The germline V gene encodes CDR1 DFQATT and CDR2 SNEGSKA (reference sequence). The CDR3 is 16 residues long. CDR3 sequence: CSASPYSGRGKETQYF. CDR3 sequence (DNA): TGCAGTGCTAGCCCGTACAGCGGGAGAGGTAAAGAGACCCAGTACTTC.

Remarks on this clonotype: A much larger clone is a single base away; this may be a read error. The rearrangement links TRBV20-1 to TRBJ1-5; 8 bases match TRBD1. Germline loops: CDR1 DFQATT, CDR2 SNEGSKA (reference sequence). The CDR3 consists of 13 residues. CDR3 amino acids: CSATDRGNRPQHF. The DNA of the CDR3 is TGCAGTGCTACAGACAGGGGCAATCGGCCCCAGCATTTT.

This clonotype was observed many times. This sequence joins TRBV7-2 and TRBJ2-3; D could derive from TRBD1 or TRBD2 (5 bases each). V lost 3 bases, J lost 1 base, and 11 bases lay in between. This CDR3 comprises 15 residues. Germline V gene data show CDR1 as SGHTA and CDR2 as FQGNSA. The CDR3 DNA is TGTGCCAGCAGCTTTCCCGGGACCCGCACAGATACGCAGTATTTT. Translation: CASSFPGTRTDTQYF.

This clonotype was observed many times. The genes are TRBV7-2 and TRBJ2-1, with 7 bases lining up with TRBD2. CDR1 is SGHTA and CDR2 is FQGNSA in the germline V gene. This CDR3 has 14 residues. V dropped 3 bases and J dropped 12; count of bases not matched to a gene: 11. In nucleotides, the CDR3 is TGTGCCAGCAGCTTCCCGGGACTTCCTAGCGGGCAGTTCTTC. Translation gives CASSFPGLPSGQFF. Complete variable domain (other parts from reference TRBV7-2 and TRBJ2-1): GAGVSQSPSNKVTEKGKDVELRCDPISGHTALYWYRQSLGQGLEFLIYFQGNSAPDKSGLPSDRFSAERTGGSVSTLTIQRTQQEDSAVYLCASSFPGLPSGQFFGPGTRLTVL.

V usage is TRBV19 and J usage is TRBJ1-5; a weak D match, TRBD1 (6 bases). The CDR3 runs to 16 residues. Germline CDR1 and CDR2: LNHDA and SQIVND (reference sequence). The V gene lost 4 bases and the J gene lost 2 bases, with 15 bases spanning the gap. The CDR3 bases are TGTGCCAGTAGTACCCTTCACAGGGCAGGCAATCAGCCCCAGCATTTT. It yields the protein CASSTLHRAGNQPQHF. Full variable domain (remainder filled in from reference TRBV19 and TRBJ1-5): DGGITQSPKYLFRKEGQNVTLSCEQNLNHDAMYWYRQDPGQGLRLIYYSQIVNDFQKGDIAEGYSVSREKKESFPLTVTSAQKNPTAFYLCASSTLHRAGNQPQHFGDGTRLSIL.

This clonotype has just one count. One base away lies a much larger clone, so this may be a sequencing read error. The genes are TRBV11-2 and TRBJ1-6; 7 positions agree with TRBD1. Germline V lookup: CDR1 SGHAT, CDR2 FQNNGV. The CDR3 has 15 residues. The junction had 9 bases not matched to a gene; V was cut back by 5 bases and J by 8 bases. The CDR3 nucleotides are TGTGCCAGCAGCCCCCTTCGGGACAGATATTCACCCCTCCACTTT. This gives the protein CASSPLRDRYSPLHF.

This clonotype came up many times. The chain recombines TRBV6-6 with TRBJ2-7, with D perhaps TRBD1 or TRBD2 (6 bases each). This CDR3 is 14 amino acids long. The ends were cut back, 6 bases at V and 1 base at J, with 13 bases in the middle. CDR1 is MNHNY and CDR2 is SVGAGI in the germline V gene (reference sequence). The CDR3 DNA reads as TGTGCCAGCAGGGGAGGACAGCCGTCCTACGAGCAGTACTTC. It codes for CASRGGQPSYEQYF.

This clonotype came up many times. This chain links TRBV11-2 with TRBJ2-7; no firm D call. V was shortened by 3 bases and J by 7 bases, with 10 bases between the two germline ends. Germline CDR1 reads SGHAT; CDR2 reads FQNNGV. CDR3 length equals 12 residues. CDR3 loop: CASSFVRSEQYF. The CDR3 DNA reads as TGTGCCAGCAGCTTCGTGCGCAGTGAGCAGTACTTC. Combining the CDR3 with reference TRBV11-2 and TRBJ2-7 gives the whole variable domain EAGVAQSPRYKIIEKRQSVAFWCNPISGHATLYWYQQILGQGPKLLIQFQNNGVVDDSQLPKDRFSAERLKGVDSTLKIQPAKLEDSAVYLCASSFVRSEQYFGPGTRLTVT.

The chain combines TRBV20-1 with TRBJ2-3; 9 nucleotides line up with TRBD2. Trimming removed 3 bases from V and 12 bases from J; junction bases left unmatched: 13. The germline gives CDR1 DFQATT, CDR2 SNEGSKA (reference sequence). This CDR3 has 14 residues. The CDR3 nucleotides are TGCAGTGCTAGTAGGCGGGAGGGCCCGGGTACACAGTATTTT. It encodes CSASRREGPGTQYF.

This clonotype was counted many times. CDR3 sequence (DNA): TGTGCCAGCAGCGTAGATCCCACTAGCGGGGTTAGCACAGATACGCAGTATTTT. Protein sequence: CASSVDPTSGVSTDTQYF. This chain links TRBV9 with TRBJ2-3; TRBD2 matches 10 bases. This CDR3 comprises 18 residues. The germline V gene has CDR1 SGDLS and CDR2 YYNGEE. The V and J ends lost 0 bases and 0 bases, in that order; junction bases with no gene match: 7.

In its sample, this clonotype was seen many times. The chain uses TRBV7-2 and TRBJ1-1; D perhaps matches TRBD1 (5 bases). V gave up 0 bases and J gave up 5 bases, with 13 bases separating them. The CDR3 length is 15 residues. Germline CDR1 is SGHTA and CDR2 is FQGNSA. The DNA for the CDR3 is TGTGCCAGCAGCTTAGCGGGCAGGGCCGGGACTGAAGCTTTCTTT. It translates to CASSLAGRAGTEAFF.

Ten or more counts support this clonotype. The chain carries TRBV12-3 or TRBV12-4 and TRBJ2-1; maybe TRBD2 (6 bases). The CDR3 contains 15 residues. V was pared by 3 bases and J by 5 bases, with 14 bases between. The CDR3 loop is CASSLWVGGNNEQFF. The CDR3 DNA follows: TGTGCCAGCAGTTTGTGGGTGGGGGGAAACAATGAGCAGTTCTTC.

This rearrangement joins TRBV18 to TRBJ2-1; 11 positions agree with TRBD2. Unmatched junction bases numbered 7, after V lost 3 bases and J lost 3 bases. In germline, CDR1 is KGHSH, CDR2 LQKENI. This CDR3 has 17 residues. The CDR3 reads CASSPGATSGIYNEQFF. The DNA of the CDR3 is TGTGCCAGCTCACCCGGGGCGACTAGCGGGATCTACAATGAGCAGTTCTTC.

This clonotype has at least ten counts. This rearrangement joins TRBV7-3 to TRBJ2-2; 7 nucleotides match TRBD1. CDR1 is SGHTA, CDR2 FQGTGA, per germline. There are 15 residues in the CDR3. The J segment lost 8 bases and the V segment lost 5 bases, leaving 11 bases of the junction unmatched. CDR3 nucleotides: TGTGCCAGCAGCCCTGTGCAGGGGGTTAGGGGGGAGCTGTTTTTT. Protein: CASSPVQGVRGELFF.

The sample holds many counts of this clonotype. The chain carries TRBV3-1 and TRBJ2-1, with D possibly being TRBD1 (5 bases). The germline CDR1 and CDR2 sequences are LGHDT and YNNKEL (reference sequence). Trimming took 1 base from V and 3 from J, leaving 13 bases between them. This CDR3 is built from 16 residues. For the CDR3, the DNA is TGTGCCAGCAGCCAAGTCCCGGAGACAGTCTACAATGAGCAGTTCTTC. This translates into CASSQVPETVYNEQFF.

This clonotype was seen many times. The DNA of the CDR3 is TGTGCCAGCAGCTCATATGCCGGGACTAGCGGCGCGGAGACCCAGTACTTC. This translates into CASSSYAGTSGAETQYF. The rearrangement uses TRBV9 and TRBJ2-5, with TRBD2 matching 11 bases. The CDR3 length is 17 residues. Losses at the gene ends were 4 bases for V and 5 bases for J; bases not matched to a gene: 13. Germline CDR1 SGDLS, CDR2 YYNGEE.

This clonotype was counted a few times. The CDR3 region has the DNA TGTGCCAGCAGTGAAAATTGGGCCGTCCACTTT. Protein: CASSENWAVHF. The chain combines TRBV2 with TRBJ1-6, with D hard to call. Germline CDR1 SNHLY, CDR2 FYNNEI. V was trimmed by 2 bases and J by 17 bases, leaving 10 bases between them. This CDR3 has 11 amino acids.

CDR3 coding DNA: TGCAGTGCGATATGGACAGGCTACAATCAGCCCCAGCATTTT. This codes for CSAIWTGYNQPQHF. V is TRBV20-1 and J is TRBJ1-5; 7 bases are a match to TRBD1. The CDR3 totals 14 residues. Germline CDR1 and CDR2: DFQATT and SNEGSKA (reference sequence). V was clipped by 6 bases and J by 3 bases; unmatched bases: 8.

This clonotype was picked up many times. This sequence joins TRBV24-1 and TRBJ2-1, with D possibly TRBD2 on 7 matching bases. The germline V gene encodes CDR1 KGHDR and CDR2 SFDVKD. Trimming left V 10 bases short and J 0 bases short, with 12 bases between. The CDR3 has 14 amino acids. The CDR3 region is CATGGGSSYNEQFF. In nucleotides, the CDR3 is TGTGCCACGGGGGGCGGGAGCTCCTACAATGAGCAGTTCTTC.

This clonotype was found many times. The rearrangement joins TRBV7-2 to TRBJ2-1; the match to TRBD2 covers 12 bases. Germline loops: CDR1 SGHTA, CDR2 FQGNSA. This CDR3 spans 19 amino acids. The V gene end was trimmed by 5 bases and the J gene end by 3 bases; junction bases not matched to a gene: 14. The CDR3 DNA sequence: TGTGCCAGCAGCCCAGGACGTTCTAGCGGGAGGGCCTACTACAATGAGCAGTTCTTC. Its translation is CASSPGRSSGRAYYNEQFF.

This clonotype was counted many times. This chain uses TRBV27 with TRBJ2-7; 10 bases map to TRBD2. The CDR3 extends over 14 amino acids. V lost 6 bases and J lost 1; bases outside the gene matches: 3. Germline CDR1 MNHEY, CDR2 SMNVEV (reference sequence). The CDR3 sequence: CASRLAGPSYEQYF. Written as DNA, the CDR3 is TGTGCCAGCAGACTAGCGGGACCTTCCTACGAGCAGTACTTC.